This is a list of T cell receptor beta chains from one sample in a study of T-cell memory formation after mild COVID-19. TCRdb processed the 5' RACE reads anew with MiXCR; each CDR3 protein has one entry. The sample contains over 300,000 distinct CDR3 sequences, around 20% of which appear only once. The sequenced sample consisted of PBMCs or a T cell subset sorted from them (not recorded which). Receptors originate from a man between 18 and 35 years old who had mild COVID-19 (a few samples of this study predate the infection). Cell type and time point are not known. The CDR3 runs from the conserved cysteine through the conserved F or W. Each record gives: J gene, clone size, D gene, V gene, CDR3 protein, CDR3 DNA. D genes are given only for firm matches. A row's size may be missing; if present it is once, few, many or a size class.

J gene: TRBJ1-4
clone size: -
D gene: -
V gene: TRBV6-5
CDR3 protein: CASSGFGVGEKLFF
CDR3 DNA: TGTGCCAGCAGCGGTTTCGGGGTTGGGGAAAAACTGTTTTTT

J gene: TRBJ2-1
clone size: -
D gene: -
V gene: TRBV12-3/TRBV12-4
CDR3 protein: CAGALQGGGEQFF
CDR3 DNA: TGTGCCGGAGCCCTCCAGGGGGGCGGTGAGCAGTTCTTC

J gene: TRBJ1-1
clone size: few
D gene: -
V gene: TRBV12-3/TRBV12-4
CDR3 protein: CASTLTNTEAFF
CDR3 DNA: TGTGCCAGCACTCTGACGAACACTGAAGCTTTCTTT

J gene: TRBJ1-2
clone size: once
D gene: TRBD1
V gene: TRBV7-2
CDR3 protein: CASSRAGQGDYGYTF
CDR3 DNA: TGTGCCAGCAGCCGAGCCGGACAGGGGGATTATGGCTACACCTTC

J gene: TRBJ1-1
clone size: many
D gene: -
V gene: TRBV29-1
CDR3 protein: CSVGQMNTEAFF
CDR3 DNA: TGCAGCGTAGGACAGATGAACACTGAAGCTTTCTTT

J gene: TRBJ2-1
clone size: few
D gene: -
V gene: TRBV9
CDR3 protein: CASSVGPYNEQFF
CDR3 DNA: TGTGCCAGCAGCGTCGGGCCCTACAATGAGCAGTTCTTC

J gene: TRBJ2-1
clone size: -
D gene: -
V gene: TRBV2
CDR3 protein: CNGGQSNEQFF
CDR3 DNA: TGCAACGGGGGCCAATCCAATGAGCAGTTCTTC

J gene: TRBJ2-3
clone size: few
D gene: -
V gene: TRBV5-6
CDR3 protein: CASTLGRGPRADTQYF
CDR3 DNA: TGTGCCAGCACCCTGGGGCGGGGTCCAAGGGCAGATACGCAGTATTTT

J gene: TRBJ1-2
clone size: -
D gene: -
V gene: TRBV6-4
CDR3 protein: CASSDRGVGGYTF
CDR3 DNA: TGTGCCAGCAGTGACAGGGGAGTTGGTGGCTACACCTTC

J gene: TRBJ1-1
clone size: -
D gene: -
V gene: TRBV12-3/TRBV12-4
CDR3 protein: CASSSAPRAAFF
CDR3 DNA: TGTGCCAGCAGTTCGGCCCCGAGAGCGGCTTTCTTT

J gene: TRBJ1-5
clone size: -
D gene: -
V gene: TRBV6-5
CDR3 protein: CATTRRGGNQPQHF
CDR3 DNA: TGTGCCACCACGAGACGGGGCGGCAATCAGCCCCAGCATTTT

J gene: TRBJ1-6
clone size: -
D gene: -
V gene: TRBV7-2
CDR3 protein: CASSLAGTALHF
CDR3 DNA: TGTGCCAGCAGCTTAGCTGGTACTGCCCTCCACTTT

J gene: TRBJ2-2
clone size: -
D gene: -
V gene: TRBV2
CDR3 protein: CASRKDTNTGELFF
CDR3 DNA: TGTGCCAGCAGGAAGGACACGAACACCGGGGAGCTGTTTTTT

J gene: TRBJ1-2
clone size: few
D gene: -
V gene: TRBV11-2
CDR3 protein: CASSLVGGRYGYTF
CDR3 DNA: TGTGCCAGCAGCTTAGTGGGGGGGCGTTATGGCTACACCTTC

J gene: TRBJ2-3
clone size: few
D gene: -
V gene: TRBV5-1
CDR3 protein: CASSLMGQDTQYF
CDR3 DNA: TGCGCCAGCAGCTTGATGGGGCAAGATACGCAGTATTTT

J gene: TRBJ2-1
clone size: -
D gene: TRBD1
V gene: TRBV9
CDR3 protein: CASSGDRTGGMSYNEQFF
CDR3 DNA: TGTGCCAGCAGCGGCGACCGGACAGGGGGTATGTCCTACAATGAGCAGTTCTTC

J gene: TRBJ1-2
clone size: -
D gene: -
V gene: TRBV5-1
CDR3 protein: CASSLSQAYGYTF
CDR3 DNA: TGCGCCAGCAGCTTGTCACAGGCCTATGGCTACACCTTC

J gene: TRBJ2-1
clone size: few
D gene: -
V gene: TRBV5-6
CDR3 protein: CASSSPTGSHEQFF
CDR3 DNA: TGTGCCAGCAGCTCTCCGACCGGTTCTCATGAGCAGTTCTTC

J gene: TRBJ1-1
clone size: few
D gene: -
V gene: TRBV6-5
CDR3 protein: CASSRDTNTEAFF
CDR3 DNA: TGTGCCAGCAGTCGGGACACGAACACTGAAGCTTTCTTT

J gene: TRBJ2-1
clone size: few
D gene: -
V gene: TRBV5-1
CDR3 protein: CASSLAWTLGNEQFF
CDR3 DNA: TGCGCCAGCAGCTTGGCCTGGACCCTTGGCAATGAGCAGTTCTTC

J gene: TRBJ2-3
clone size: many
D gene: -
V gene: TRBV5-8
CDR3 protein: CASSTGTFTDTQYF
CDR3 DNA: TGTGCCAGCAGCACCGGGACTTTCACAGATACGCAGTATTTT

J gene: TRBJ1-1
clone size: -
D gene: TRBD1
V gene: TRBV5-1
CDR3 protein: CASSRGQGNTEAFF
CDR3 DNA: TGCGCCAGCAGCCGGGGACAGGGGAACACTGAAGCTTTCTTT

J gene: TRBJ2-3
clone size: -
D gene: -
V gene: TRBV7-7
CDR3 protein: CASSTGSGDTDTQYF
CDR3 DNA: TGTGCCAGCAGCACCGGCAGTGGGGACACAGATACGCAGTATTTT

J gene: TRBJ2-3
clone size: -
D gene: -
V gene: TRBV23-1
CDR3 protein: CASSGTAITDTQYF
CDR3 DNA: TGCGCCAGCAGTGGTACAGCTATCACAGATACGCAGTATTTT

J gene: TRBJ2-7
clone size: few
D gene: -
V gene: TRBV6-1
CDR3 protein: CASSEGRWSSYEQYF
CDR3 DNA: TGTGCCAGCAGTGAGGGTAGGTGGAGCTCCTACGAGCAGTACTTC

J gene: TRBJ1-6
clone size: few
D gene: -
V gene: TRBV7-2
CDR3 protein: CASSLGRLLSYNSPLHF
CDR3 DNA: TGTGCCAGCAGCTTGGGCCGCTTGCTCTCCTATAATTCACCCCTCCACTTT

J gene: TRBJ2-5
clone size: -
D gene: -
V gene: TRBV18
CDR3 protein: CASSPGFLRETQYF
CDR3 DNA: TGTGCCAGCTCACCAGGGTTCCTCCGGGAGACCCAGTACTTC

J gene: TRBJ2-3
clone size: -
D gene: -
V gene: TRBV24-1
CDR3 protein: CATSDFQGTDTQYF
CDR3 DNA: TGTGCCACCAGTGATTTCCAGGGGACAGATACGCAGTATTTT

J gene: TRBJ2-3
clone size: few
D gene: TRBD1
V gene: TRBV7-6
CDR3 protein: CASSLGPGQGSDTQYF
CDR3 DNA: TGTGCCAGCAGCTTAGGCCCGGGACAGGGTTCAGATACGCAGTATTTT

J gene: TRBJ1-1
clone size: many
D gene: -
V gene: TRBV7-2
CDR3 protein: CASSPGPSQGAFF
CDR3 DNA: TGTGCCAGCAGCCCTGGGCCTTCCCAGGGAGCTTTCTTT

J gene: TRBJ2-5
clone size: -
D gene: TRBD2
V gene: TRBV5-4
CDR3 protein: CASSGLAGGGETQYF
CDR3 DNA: TGTGCCAGCAGCGGACTAGCGGGGGGTGGAGAGACCCAGTACTTC

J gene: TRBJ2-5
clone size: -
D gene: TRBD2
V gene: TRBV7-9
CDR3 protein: CASSVAGGEQETQYF
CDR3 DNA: TGTGCCAGCAGCGTCGCGGGGGGGGAGCAAGAGACCCAGTACTTC

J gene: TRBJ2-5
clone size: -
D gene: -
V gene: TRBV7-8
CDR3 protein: CASRVRDSYQTQYF
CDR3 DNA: TGTGCCAGCAGAGTCCGGGACTCCTACCAGACCCAGTACTTC

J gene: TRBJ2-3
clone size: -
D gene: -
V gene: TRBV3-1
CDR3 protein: CATSSSRTDTQYF
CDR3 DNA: TGTGCCACTTCCAGCTCAAGGACAGATACGCAGTATTTT

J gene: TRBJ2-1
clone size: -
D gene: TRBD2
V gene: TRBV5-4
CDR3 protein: CASSLRRGSTYNEQFF
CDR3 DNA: TGTGCCAGCAGCTTGCGGCGGGGGTCAACCTACAATGAGCAGTTCTTC

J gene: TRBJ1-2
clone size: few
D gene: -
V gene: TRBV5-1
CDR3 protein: CASSLEPAGNYGYTF
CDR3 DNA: TGCGCCAGCAGCTTGGAACCGGCAGGGAACTATGGCTACACCTTC

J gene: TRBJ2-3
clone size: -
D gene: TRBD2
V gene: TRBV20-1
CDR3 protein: CSARIAGGDTGPPPGTDTQYF
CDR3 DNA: TGCAGTGCCCGGATAGCGGGGGGCGACACCGGCCCCCCCCCTGGCACAGATACGCAGTATTTT

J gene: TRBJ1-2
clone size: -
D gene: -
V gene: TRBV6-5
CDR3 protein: CASSYSRLQGLYYGYTF
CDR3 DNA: TGTGCCAGCAGTTACTCGCGACTTCAGGGACTCTACTATGGCTACACCTTC

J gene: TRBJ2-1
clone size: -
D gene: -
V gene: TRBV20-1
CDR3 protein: CSGQDSSWDEQFF
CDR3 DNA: TGCAGTGGTCAGGACAGCTCCTGGGATGAGCAGTTCTTC

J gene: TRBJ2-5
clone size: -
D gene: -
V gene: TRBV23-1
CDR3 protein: CASSQKERSETQYF
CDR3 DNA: TGCGCCAGCAGTCAAAAGGAAAGGTCGGAGACCCAGTACTTC

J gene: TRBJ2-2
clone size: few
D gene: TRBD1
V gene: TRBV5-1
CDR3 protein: CASSPRASGQANTGELFF
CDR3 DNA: TGCGCCAGCAGCCCGCGCGCGTCGGGACAGGCGAACACCGGGGAGCTGTTTTTT

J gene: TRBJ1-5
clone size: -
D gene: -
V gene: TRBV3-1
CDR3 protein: CASSHHRDDQPQHF
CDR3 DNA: TGTGCCAGCAGCCACCACAGGGATGATCAGCCCCAGCATTTT

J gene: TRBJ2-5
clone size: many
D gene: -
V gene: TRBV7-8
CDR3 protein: CASELGGGSRTQYF
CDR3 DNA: TGTGCCAGCGAATTAGGGGGGGGAAGTCGGACCCAGTACTTC

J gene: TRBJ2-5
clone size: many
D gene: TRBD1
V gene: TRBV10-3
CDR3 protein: CAISESGQGTLETQYF
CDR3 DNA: TGTGCCATCAGTGAGTCGGGACAGGGAACTCTCGAGACCCAGTACTTC

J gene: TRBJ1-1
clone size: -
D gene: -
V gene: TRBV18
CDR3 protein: CASSLLNGDTEAFF
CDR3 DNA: TGTGCCAGCTCATTATTAAATGGGGACACTGAAGCTTTCTTT

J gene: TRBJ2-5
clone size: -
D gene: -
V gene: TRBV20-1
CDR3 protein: CSAASVETQYF
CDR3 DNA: TGCAGTGCTGCTAGCGTGGAGACCCAGTACTTC

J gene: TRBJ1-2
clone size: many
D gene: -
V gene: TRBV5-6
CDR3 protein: CASSLRGVGSYGYTF
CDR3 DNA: TGTGCCAGCAGTCTGAGGGGGGTTGGAAGCTATGGCTACACCTTC